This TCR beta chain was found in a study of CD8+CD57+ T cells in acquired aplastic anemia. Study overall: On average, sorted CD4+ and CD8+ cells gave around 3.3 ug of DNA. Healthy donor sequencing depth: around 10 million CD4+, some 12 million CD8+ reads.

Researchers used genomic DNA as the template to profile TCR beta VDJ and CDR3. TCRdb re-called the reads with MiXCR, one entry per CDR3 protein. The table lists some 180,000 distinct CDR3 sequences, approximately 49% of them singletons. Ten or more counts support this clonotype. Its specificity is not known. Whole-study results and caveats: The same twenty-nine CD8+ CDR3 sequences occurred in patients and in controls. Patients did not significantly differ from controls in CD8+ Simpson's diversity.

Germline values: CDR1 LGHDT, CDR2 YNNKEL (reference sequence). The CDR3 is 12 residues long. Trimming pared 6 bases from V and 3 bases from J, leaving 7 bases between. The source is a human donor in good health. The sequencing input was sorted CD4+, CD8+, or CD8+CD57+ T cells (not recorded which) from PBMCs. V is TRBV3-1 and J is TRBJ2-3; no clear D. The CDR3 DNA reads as TGTGCCAGCAGACCTAAAACAGATACGCAGTATTTT. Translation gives CASRPKTDTQYF.